These T cell receptor beta chains were read from a single sample in a study of blood T cell repertoires in COVID-19. Assay used: immunoSEQ multiplex PCR; TCRdb lists only in-frame clones, some missing. The data contain about 130,000 clones, roughly four fifths of them seen just once; the ten biggest clones take up 10% to 15%. The sample comprised peripheral blood. The receptors here all came from a woman in her sixties or seventies with acute or convalescent COVID-19. The CDR3 runs from the conserved cysteine through the conserved F or W. A D gene is named only where the DNA matches it firmly. Clone size is not always given. Where it is, it says once, few, many or a class for expanded clones.

V gene	D gene	J gene	clone size	CDR3 protein	CDR3 DNA
TRBV5-4	NA	TRBJ2-7	NA	CASSLGGYEQYF	TGTGCCAGCAGCTTGGGCGGCTACGAGCAGTACTTC
TRBV19	NA	TRBJ1-1	NA	CASSIGEGEAFF	TGTGCCAGTAGTATCGGGGAAGGTGAAGCTTTCTTT
TRBV30	NA	TRBJ1-2	NA	CAWSVGVGYTF	TGTGCCTGGAGTGTAGGGGTCGGCTACACCTTC
TRBV29-1	TRBD2	TRBJ2-1	NA	CSATMTSGGSNEQFF	TGCAGCGCTACTATGACTAGCGGGGGATCAAATGAGCAGTTCTTC
TRBV25-1	NA	TRBJ1-1	NA	CASRVGENTEAFF	TGTGCCAGCAGGGTAGGGGAGAACACTGAAGCTTTCTTT
TRBV3-1/TRBV3-2	NA	TRBJ1-3	NA	CASSQGPRGNTIYF	TGTGCCAGCAGCCAAGGTCCCAGGGGAAACACCATATATTTT
TRBV7-2	TRBD1	TRBJ1-1	NA	CASSPRTGRAFF	TGTGCCAGCAGCCCGCGGACAGGTAGAGCTTTCTTT
TRBV30	TRBD1	TRBJ1-1	NA	CAWRTGTGSRGKAFF	TGTGCCTGGAGAACCGGGACAGGATCTAGGGGAAAGGCTTTCTTT
TRBV5-1	TRBD1	TRBJ1-2	NA	CASSFPGQGVQGYTF	TGCGCCAGCAGCTTTCCGGGACAGGGTGTCCAAGGCTACACCTTC
TRBV5-1	TRBD1	TRBJ1-2	NA	CASSLGGYPPTDRRGYTF	TGCGCCAGCAGCTTAGGGGGCTACCCTCCGACGGACCGGCGGGGCTACACCTTC
TRBV14	TRBD1	TRBJ1-6	NA	CASSNRGRSSPLHF	TGTGCCAGCAGCAACAGGGGGAGGAGTTCACCCCTCCACTTT
TRBV5-4	NA	TRBJ2-6	NA	CASSPRFSGANVLTF	TGTGCCAGCAGCCCCCGGTTCTCTGGGGCCAACGTCCTGACTTTC
TRBV7-9	NA	TRBJ1-3	once	CASRQGEGSSGNTIYF	TGTGCCAGCAGGCAAGGTGAAGGGAGCTCTGGAAACACCATATATTTT
TRBV29-1	NA	TRBJ1-1	NA	CSVKKGQLGTEAFF	TGCAGCGTCAAAAAGGGGCAGCTAGGCACTGAAGCTTTCTTT
TRBV19	NA	TRBJ1-6	few	CASGEGIHNSPLHF	TGTGCCAGTGGGGAGGGGATCCATAATTCACCCCTCCACTTT
TRBV30	TRBD1	TRBJ2-3	few	CAWNSPGTGGLDTQYF	TGTGCCTGGAATAGCCCCGGGACAGGGGGATTGGATACGCAGTATTTT
TRBV6-4	NA	TRBJ1-2	few	CASSDGVGPNYGYTF	TGTGCCAGCAGTGACGGCGTGGGGCCTAACTATGGCTACACCTTC
TRBV19	NA	TRBJ2-6	NA	CASSEGVGANVLTF	TGTGCCAGTAGTGAAGGGGTTGGGGCCAACGTCCTGACTTTC
TRBV5-1	TRBD1	TRBJ1-2	NA	CASSVPGQGGYTF	TGCGCCAGCAGCGTCCCCGGACAGGGAGGCTACACCTTC
TRBV24-1	NA	TRBJ1-1	few	CATSEGGNGVEAFF	TGTGCCACCAGTGAGGGGGGGAACGGGGTTGAAGCTTTCTTT
TRBV6-5	NA	TRBJ1-1	NA	CASVLGSGWTEAFF	TGTGCCAGTGTTTTAGGGTCGGGGTGGACTGAAGCTTTCTTT
TRBV5-4	TRBD2	TRBJ2-1	NA	CASSSYGGAVNEQFF	TGTGCCAGCAGCTCTTACGGGGGGGCGGTCAATGAGCAGTTCTTC
TRBV15	TRBD1	TRBJ1-1	NA	CATRGDAGEYRDSRNTEAFF	TGTGCCACCAGAGGAGATGCAGGGGAATACCGGGACAGTCGTAACACTGAAGCTTTCTTT
TRBV5-4	TRBD1	TRBJ2-5	NA	CASSYGTEETQYF	TGTGCCAGCAGCTACGGGACAGAAGAGACCCAGTACTTC
TRBV29-1	NA	TRBJ2-3	NA	CSVALGVEYTQYF	TGCAGCGTTGCTCTAGGAGTCGAGTATACGCAGTATTTT
TRBV11-3	NA	TRBJ2-2	NA	CASSLEPGTGELFF	TGTGCCAGCAGCTTAGAACCAGGCACCGGGGAGCTGTTTTTT
TRBV6-6	NA	TRBJ2-5	NA	CASSRGQQETQYF	TGTGCCAGCAGCAGAGGACAGCAAGAGACCCAGTACTTC
TRBV6-4	NA	TRBJ1-6	NA	CASKNGNSNSPLHF	TGTGCCAGCAAAAACGGGAATTCTAATTCACCCCTCCACTTT
TRBV6-5	NA	TRBJ1-6	NA	CASRVGVSSPLHF	TGTGCCAGCAGGGTGGGAGTCAGTTCACCCCTCCACTTT
TRBV2	TRBD2	TRBJ2-2	NA	CASGGGTGELFF	TGTGCCAGCGGGGGGGGGACCGGGGAGCTGTTTTTT
TRBV19	NA	TRBJ1-1	NA	CASSIGGANTEAFF	TGTGCCAGTAGTATCGGTGGTGCGAACACTGAAGCTTTCTTT
TRBV2	TRBD2	TRBJ2-7	NA	CASSEQGTSGYEQYF	TGTGCCAGCAGTGAACAAGGGACTAGTGGTTACGAGCAGTACTTC
TRBV2	NA	TRBJ1-1	NA	CASRDSNTEAFF	TGTGCCAGCAGAGACAGTAACACTGAAGCTTTCTTT
TRBV29-1	TRBD1	TRBJ2-1	NA	CSLQGLSSYNEQFF	TGCAGTCTACAGGGGTTAAGCTCCTACAATGAGCAGTTCTTC
TRBV4-2	NA	TRBJ1-2	NA	CASSQEWQGYGYTF	TGTGCCAGCAGCCAAGAGTGGCAGGGCTATGGCTACACCTTC
TRBV3-1/TRBV3-2	NA	TRBJ1-5	NA	CASSLQVTNQPQHF	TGTGCCAGCAGCCTCCAGGTTACCAATCAGCCCCAGCATTTT
TRBV2	NA	TRBJ2-4	NA	CASIPEQGFGNIQYF	TGTGCCAGCATCCCGGAACAGGGCTTCGGAAACATTCAGTACTTC
TRBV6-4	TRBD1	TRBJ2-1	NA	CASSDTGTGLRNEQFF	TGTGCCAGCAGTGACACCGGGACAGGGTTACGCAATGAGCAGTTCTTC
TRBV4-2	NA	TRBJ2-2	NA	CASMTEWGGELFF	TGTGCCAGCATGACAGAATGGGGCGGGGAGCTGTTTTTT
TRBV10-1	NA	TRBJ1-2	once	CASSPAGHYGYTF	TGCGCCAGCAGCCCTGCGGGGCACTATGGCTACACCTTC
TRBV7-8	NA	TRBJ1-2	NA	CASSDNRDGYTF	TGTGCCAGCAGCGACAACAGGGACGGCTACACCTTC
TRBV5-1	TRBD1	TRBJ1-1	NA	CASQSRQGRTEAFF	TGCGCCAGCCAAAGCCGACAGGGACGGACTGAAGCTTTCTTT
TRBV6-5	TRBD1	TRBJ1-1	NA	CASSYSYRGRYTEAFF	TGTGCCAGCAGTTACTCGTACAGGGGGCGTTATACTGAAGCTTTCTTT
TRBV3-1/TRBV3-2	TRBD1	TRBJ2-2	once	CATRKTGPNTGELFF	TGTGCCACCCGGAAGACAGGGCCGAACACCGGGGAGCTGTTTTTT
TRBV7-3	NA	TRBJ1-2	NA	CASSLTGADGYTF	TGTGCCAGCAGCTTAACAGGGGCGGACGGCTACACCTTC
TRBV5-8	TRBD2	TRBJ2-3	NA	CASSKGLAGGPHTDTQYF	TGTGCCAGCAGCAAAGGACTAGCGGGGGGTCCACACACAGATACGCAGTATTTT
TRBV5-1	TRBD1	TRBJ1-1	NA	CASSLTGGQESTEAFF	TGCGCCAGCAGCTTAACAGGGGGCCAAGAGAGCACTGAAGCTTTCTTT
TRBV6-1	NA	TRBJ1-2	NA	CASSVRGFYGYTF	TGTGCCAGCAGTGTGAGGGGGTTCTATGGCTACACCTTC
TRBV6-5	NA	TRBJ1-5	NA	CASRRSGNQPQHF	TGTGCCAGCAGAAGATCAGGGAACCAGCCCCAGCATTTT
TRBV5-1	TRBD1	TRBJ1-2	NA	CASSLATGSNYGYTF	TGCGCCAGCAGCTTGGCGACAGGGTCCAACTATGGCTACACCTTC
TRBV30	NA	TRBJ1-1	NA	CAWTTGRVLAFF	TGTGCCTGGACCACCGGCAGGGTTCTGGCTTTCTTT
TRBV5-4	TRBD1	TRBJ2-7	NA	CASSAFRPTGGLFYEQYF	TGTGCCAGCAGCGCTTTCCGACCCACAGGGGGCCTTTTCTACGAGCAGTACTTC